The count of the clone carrying this TCR beta chain is one. V gave up 6 bases and J gave up 9 bases, with 6 bases separating them. Germline-derived CDR1 and CDR2 are MDHEN and SYDVKM. CDR3 length: 11 amino acids. This sample was taken from a study of cytomegalovirus exposure and HLA in healthy donors. Overall study: Membership in the Caucasian-associated ancestry cluster was found for around 85% of 300 to 500 genotyped donors.

Both 60 Vbeta primers and 13 Jbeta primers went into the PCR. Sequencing was performed with immunoSEQ multiplex PCR; in TCRdb, only in-frame clones are kept and a portion is missing. Of 120,000 to 150,000 clones in the sample, roughly 72% were seen once. This clonotype was obtained from a man aged 35 to 55 in good health and CMV-seronegative. Sequenced: PBMCs. The chain joins TRBV28 to TRBJ1-6, with D unresolved. The CDR3 is CASSSFSPLHF. The CDR3 DNA sequence: TGTGCCAGCAGCTCCTTTTCACCCCTCCACTTT.